The rows below give T cell receptor beta chains drawn from one sample of a study of T cells in Graves' hyperthyroidism and ophthalmopathy. Each CDR3 protein is one row after TCRdb ran MiXCR on the multiplex PCR reads. The sample records 500,000 to 650,000 distinct CDR3 sequences, nearly 20% being singletons. Input material: blood. The receptor set was obtained from a man in his forties or fifties with Graves' ophthalmopathy. CDR3s include the opening cysteine and the closing phenylalanine or tryptophan. The order of the fields is V gene, D gene, J gene, clone size, CDR3 DNA, CDR3 protein. A D gene is named only where the DNA matches it firmly. Where a row states a size, it is once, few, many or the class of an expanded clone; other rows omit it.

TRBV20-1	TRBD1	TRBJ1-6	.	TGCAGTGCTCTGGACAGGGCCTCTTCACCCCTCCACTTT	CSALDRASSPLHF
TRBV20-1	TRBD1	TRBJ2-1	many	TGCAGTGCTAGAGATCTACCGGGACAGGGGCGCTGGGAGCAGTTCTTC	CSARDLPGQGRWEQFF
TRBV20-1	TRBD1	TRBJ2-7	.	TGCAGTGCTAGGGTTGGACAGGGGGCCGGGGAGCAGTACTTC	CSARVGQGAGEQYF
TRBV28	TRBD2	TRBJ2-1	many	TGTGCCAGCACCAAAGGGGGGACTAGAAGAGATGAGCAGTTCTTC	CASTKGGTRRDEQFF
TRBV10-1	.	TRBJ2-3	few	TGCGCCAGCAGTGTTGGCGGCAGGCGGGGCACAGATACGCAGTATTTT	CASSVGGRRGTDTQYF
TRBV11-2	.	TRBJ2-2	few	TGTGCCAGCAGCTTCTTAGCCGGTTCCGGGGAGCTGTTTTTT	CASSFLAGSGELFF
TRBV5-1	TRBD2	TRBJ2-1	.	TGCGCCAGCAGCTTCGGACTAGCACTGATCCACAATGAGCAGTTCTTC	CASSFGLALIHNEQFF
TRBV6-1	.	TRBJ2-7	many	TGTGCCAGCGGGTCCGGACAGGCCTTGGGGGGGGAGCAGTACTTC	CASGSGQALGGEQYF
TRBV7-3	.	TRBJ2-5	.	TGTGCCAGCAGCTTAAGACCAGGACCCCACAACTTC	CASSLRPGPHNF
TRBV20-1	TRBD1	TRBJ2-7	.	TGCAGTGCTTGCCCGGGACAGTGGCACGAGCAGTACTTC	CSACPGQWHEQYF
TRBV2	.	TRBJ2-7	.	TGTGCCAGCAAGCAAGCGGAGACCTACGAGCAGTACTTC	CASKQAETYEQYF
TRBV20-1	TRBD2	TRBJ2-7	many	TGCAGTGCCATAGTCCACGGGAGGGTAGGCGAGCAGTACTTC	CSAIVHGRVGEQYF
TRBV20-1	.	TRBJ2-7	.	TGCAGTGCTCCCAACTGGAGGGAAGGTTCCTACGAGCAGTACTTC	CSAPNWREGSYEQYF
TRBV6-1	.	TRBJ2-2	.	TGTGCCTGTCTGGGTCCGGCCGGGGAGCTGTTTTTT	CACLGPAGELFF
TRBV27	.	TRBJ1-2	few	TGTGCCAGCAGTATAAACCCCGGGCAGGCGGATGGCTACACCTTC	CASSINPGQADGYTF
TRBV12-3/TRBV12-4	.	TRBJ2-3	many	TGTGCCAGCAGACCCAGAGGGCGGGCAGATACGCAGTATTTT	CASRPRGRADTQYF
TRBV3-1	TRBD1	TRBJ2-7	.	TGTGCCAGCAGCCGATTCTCGACAGGGGGCGCATCCAGGTACGAGCAGTACTTC	CASSRFSTGGASRYEQYF
TRBV20-1	TRBD1	TRBJ1-6	.	TGCAGTGCTGTGACAGGGGGCGGTTCACCCCTCCACTTT	CSAVTGGGSPLHF
TRBV7-9	.	TRBJ2-3	many	TGTGCCAGCAGCTTAGCTCTCATGGTCGCGCAGTATTTT	CASSLALMVAQYF
TRBV6-6	.	TRBJ2-1	many	TGTGCCAGCAGTTACTCGAAAGAGCGGGCGAGCTCCTACAATGAGCAGTTCTTC	CASSYSKERASSYNEQFF
TRBV19	TRBD2	TRBJ2-3	.	TGTGCCAGTAGTATAACTAGCGTGCTCACAGATACGCAGTATTTT	CASSITSVLTDTQYF
TRBV4-2	.	TRBJ2-2	.	TGTGCCAGCAGCCAAGATTGGGCAGTGGCCGGGGAGCTGTTTTTT	CASSQDWAVAGELFF
TRBV11-2	.	TRBJ1-3	.	TGTGCCAGCAGCTTAGCCTCGGCAGGGTACGGAAACACCATATATTTT	CASSLASAGYGNTIYF
TRBV5-8	.	TRBJ1-5	.	TGTGCCAGCAGCTTGGGGTGGAGGGGTGGCCAGCCCCAGCATTTT	CASSLGWRGGQPQHF
TRBV12-5	TRBD1	TRBJ1-5	few	TGTGCTAGTGGTTCCGGGACAGGGTTCAATCAGCCCCAGCATTTT	CASGSGTGFNQPQHF
TRBV6-1	TRBD2	TRBJ2-7	many	TGTGCCAGCAGTTATGGCGGGGGGTCCTACGAGCAGTACTTC	CASSYGGGSYEQYF
TRBV10-3	.	TRBJ2-3	few	TGTGCCATCAGTGAGTCGACGGGACCACTCATAGATACGCAGTATTTT	CAISESTGPLIDTQYF
TRBV5-1	.	TRBJ2-7	few	TGCGCCAGCAGCTCCCAATCAGGGCAGTACTTC	CASSSQSGQYF
TRBV7-9	TRBD2	TRBJ2-2	.	TGTGCCAGCCCACTAGCGGGGCCCACCGGGGAGCTGTTTTTT	CASPLAGPTGELFF
TRBV2	.	TRBJ1-2	few	TGTGCCAGCAGGTCGGGGGGGGCGTGGAGCTATGGCTACACCTTC	CASRSGGAWSYGYTF
TRBV9	TRBD2	TRBJ2-2	few	TGTGCCAGCAGCCCACAGGGACTAGCGGGAGGGGAGCTGTTTTTT	CASSPQGLAGGELFF
TRBV5-5	TRBD1	TRBJ1-2	few	TGTGCCAGCAGCATTGCCGGGACAGGAATCTATGGCTACACCTTC	CASSIAGTGIYGYTF
TRBV27	TRBD2	TRBJ2-1	.	TGTGCCAGCAACCCGGTGAGCGGGACCCCCTACAATGAGCAGTTCTTC	CASNPVSGTPYNEQFF
TRBV4-1	.	TRBJ2-2	few	TGCGCCAGCAGCCAAGAACAGCCCGGGGAGCTGTTTTTT	CASSQEQPGELFF
TRBV7-2	.	TRBJ2-7	many	TGTGCCAGCAGCTTAGGCGACTTCACCTACGAGCAGTACTTC	CASSLGDFTYEQYF
TRBV12-5	.	TRBJ1-1	.	TGTGCTAGTGGTTTGGGGGTCGGGGGAGCGGCCAATGAAGCTTTCTTT	CASGLGVGGAANEAFF